This is a list of T cell receptor beta chains from one sample in a study of blood T cell repertoires in COVID-19. Data came from immunoSEQ multiplex PCR; TCRdb stores just in-frame clones and leaves some out. The sample holds about 360,000 clones; more than 70% are singletons and the top ten take approximately 1.3%. The sequenced sample was PBMCs or T cells enriched from blood (not recorded which). Receptors were obtained from a man aged 30 to 39 who had recovered from COVID-19. CDR3s include the opening cysteine and the closing phenylalanine or tryptophan. Fields, in order: J gene, clone size, D gene, V gene, CDR3 protein, CDR3 DNA. The D gene is left open where the match is weak. Clone size appears in some rows only: once, few, many, or a class for an expanded clone.

>TRBJ1-1|NA|TRBD1|TRBV18
CASSPLQGLELSSEAFF
TGTGCCAGCTCACCTCTACAGGGGTTGGAACTTAGTTCTGAAGCTTTCTTT
>TRBJ2-5|NA|NA|TRBV11-3
CASSNPPRETQYF
TGTGCCAGCAGCAACCCCCCTCGGGAGACCCAGTACTTC
>TRBJ1-1|NA|NA|TRBV27
CASNPLAGVNTEAFF
TGTGCCAGCAACCCTCTCGCGGGGGTTAACACTGAAGCTTTCTTT
>TRBJ1-1|NA|NA|TRBV18
CASSPYLSRGGSTEAFF
TGTGCCAGCTCACCATATCTCTCCCGGGGGGGTAGCACTGAAGCTTTCTTT
>TRBJ2-2|few|NA|TRBV9
CASSVQWLDTGELFF
TGTGCCAGCAGCGTACAGTGGTTGGACACCGGGGAGCTGTTTTTT
>TRBJ2-1|NA|NA|TRBV5-6
CASSSVLGVGQFF
TGTGCCAGCAGCTCGGTGCTAGGGGTAGGGCAGTTCTTC
>TRBJ1-4|NA|TRBD1|TRBV7-9
CASSLGTGSEKLFF
TGTGCCAGCAGCTTAGGGACAGGGAGTGAAAAACTGTTTTTT
>TRBJ1-1|NA|NA|TRBV4-3
CASSQGAGLRTGTEAFF
TGCGCCAGCAGCCAAGGGGCAGGGCTCCGGACGGGCACTGAAGCTTTCTTT
>TRBJ2-2|few|NA|TRBV4-3
CASSESLGQGKSGELFF
TGCGCCAGCAGCGAATCCTTGGGGCAGGGGAAATCCGGGGAGCTGTTTTTT
>TRBJ1-1|NA|NA|TRBV12-5
CASGLTGQGAFF
TGTGCTAGTGGTTTAACAGGGCAGGGAGCTTTCTTT
>TRBJ1-1|once|TRBD1|TRBV9
CASSPTTGGTEAFF
TGTGCCAGCAGCCCCACCACAGGGGGCACTGAAGCTTTCTTT
>TRBJ1-3|NA|NA|TRBV4-1
CASSQEDRDTLYAGNTIYF
TGCGCCAGCAGCCAAGAGGACCGGGACACTCTATATGCTGGAAACACCATATATTTT
>TRBJ2-7|NA|TRBD2|TRBV13
CASEGLAGEQYF
TGTGCCAGCGAAGGACTAGCGGGGGAGCAGTACTTC
>TRBJ1-1|NA|TRBD1|TRBV7-9
CASSLRYRGEEWEAFF
TGTGCCAGCAGCTTACGGTACAGGGGGGAGGAATGGGAAGCTTTCTTT
>TRBJ2-3|NA|NA|TRBV7-9
CASSFRQGTDTQYF
TGTGCCAGCAGCTTCCGTCAGGGGACAGATACGCAGTATTTT
>TRBJ1-2|once|TRBD1|TRBV9
CASSVGQGAYGYTF
TGTGCCAGCAGCGTAGGACAGGGGGCCTATGGCTACACCTTC
>TRBJ2-7|NA|NA|TRBV3-1/TRBV3-2
CASSQVASGSYEQYF
TGTGCCAGCAGCCAAGTAGCTTCCGGGTCCTACGAGCAGTACTTC
>TRBJ1-2|NA|NA|TRBV18
CASSTTVGDSNYGYTF
TGTGCCAGCTCCACCACCGTAGGGGACTCTAACTATGGCTACACCTTC
>TRBJ1-4|NA|NA|TRBV7-3
CASSSQGTNEKLFF
TGTGCCAGCAGCTCACAGGGAACTAATGAAAAACTGTTTTTT
>TRBJ2-2|NA|NA|TRBV24-1
CATSTRSSGELFF
TGTGCCACCTCCACCCGAAGTAGCGGGGAGCTGTTTTTT
>TRBJ1-3|NA|NA|TRBV4-2
CASSQDWASSGNTIYF
TGTGCCAGCAGCCAAGATTGGGCCAGCTCTGGAAACACCATATATTTT
>TRBJ1-1|NA|TRBD1|TRBV25-1
CASSDYMDRGSEAFF
TGTGCCAGCAGTGACTATATGGACAGGGGCTCTGAAGCTTTCTTT
>TRBJ2-7|NA|NA|TRBV29-1
CSVVGHSSSYEQYF
TGCAGCGTTGTGGGACATTCGAGCTCCTACGAGCAGTACTTC
>TRBJ1-3|once|NA|TRBV9
CASSVATGGLGNTIYF
TGTGCCAGCAGCGTAGCTACTGGAGGGCTTGGAAACACCATATATTTT
>TRBJ2-3|NA|TRBD2|TRBV5-1
CASSSGGANDDTQYF
TGCGCCAGCAGCTCGGGGGGAGCGAATGACGATACGCAGTATTTT
>TRBJ1-3|few|NA|TRBV5-8
CASETFPFLDSSGNTIYF
TGTGCCAGCGAAACGTTCCCGTTTTTGGACTCCTCTGGAAACACCATATATTTT
>TRBJ1-6|NA|NA|TRBV6-5
CASSYREQNSPLHF
TGTGCCAGCAGCTACAGGGAGCAGAATTCACCCCTCCACTTT
>TRBJ1-6|few|TRBD1|TRBV18
CASSRQGFNNSPLHF
TGTGCCAGCTCAAGACAGGGGTTTAATAATTCACCCCTCCACTTT
>TRBJ2-7|NA|NA|TRBV5-6
CASSLEGRHEQYF
TGTGCCAGCAGCTTGGAGGGGCGGCACGAGCAGTACTTC
>TRBJ1-4|NA|NA|TRBV3-1/TRBV3-2
CASSSMGRNEKLFF
TGTGCCAGCAGCTCAATGGGCCGAAATGAAAAACTGTTTTTT
>TRBJ2-5|NA|TRBD2|TRBV5-1
CASSQTSGTRETQYF
TGCGCCAGCAGCCAAACCTCCGGGACTAGGGAGACCCAGTACTTC
>TRBJ2-7|NA|TRBD2|TRBV15
CATSREGLAGAEQYF
TGTGCCACCAGCAGAGAGGGACTAGCGGGGGCAGAGCAGTACTTC
>TRBJ1-1|NA|NA|TRBV9
CASSATVTATEAFF
TGTGCCAGCAGCGCCACAGTTACGGCCACTGAAGCTTTCTTT
>TRBJ1-1|NA|NA|TRBV6-6
CASHPAKAITDTEAFF
TGTGCCAGCCACCCCGCCAAAGCGATCACGGATACTGAAGCTTTCTTT
>TRBJ2-5|NA|TRBD1|TRBV7-9
CASSFSDRGQETQYF
TGTGCCAGCAGCTTCTCGGACAGGGGCCAAGAGACCCAGTACTTC
>TRBJ2-5|once|TRBD1|TRBV30
CASYRGETQYF
TGTGCCTCATACAGGGGCGAGACCCAGTACTTC
>TRBJ1-2|NA|TRBD1|TRBV3-1/TRBV3-2
CASSQAPGGYGYTF
TGTGCCAGCAGCCAGGCTCCAGGGGGCTATGGCTACACCTTC
>TRBJ1-4|NA|TRBD1|TRBV6-5
CASSYSWDRNEKLFF
TGTGCCAGCAGTTACTCCTGGGACAGAAATGAAAAACTGTTTTTT
>TRBJ2-1|NA|TRBD2|TRBV11-3
CASSLGSGTSDNEQFF
TGTGCCAGCAGCTTAGGGAGTGGGACTAGCGACAATGAGCAGTTCTTC
>TRBJ1-1|NA|NA|TRBV24-1
CATSDPSLEGANTEAFF
TGTGCCACCAGTGACCCATCCCTGGAAGGAGCGAACACTGAAGCTTTCTTT
>TRBJ2-7|NA|TRBD2|TRBV19
CASSPGTSGPYEQYF
TGTGCCAGTAGTCCCGGGACTAGCGGACCCTACGAGCAGTACTTC
>TRBJ1-5|NA|NA|TRBV30
CAWAQVTGQSANQPQHF
TGTGCCTGGGCCCAAGTCACAGGACAATCGGCCAATCAGCCCCAGCATTTT
>TRBJ1-1|NA|NA|TRBV5-1
CASSNTGLAEAFF
TGCGCCAGCAGCAATACAGGGTTGGCTGAAGCTTTCTTT
>TRBJ2-3|NA|TRBD2|TRBV6-4
CASKAGGLTDTQYF
TGTGCCAGCAAAGCGGGGGGTCTCACAGATACGCAGTATTTT
>TRBJ2-5|NA|NA|TRBV7-2
CASTRAPGETQYF
TGTGCCAGCACCCGGGCCCCGGGGGAGACCCAGTACTTC
>TRBJ2-5|NA|NA|TRBV6-5
CASSLSGMKTQYF
TGTGCCAGCAGTTTAAGCGGTATGAAGACCCAGTACTTC
>TRBJ2-7|NA|TRBD1|TRBV7-9
CASSARDRGHHEQYF
TGTGCCAGCAGCGCCCGGGACAGGGGGCATCACGAGCAGTACTTC
>TRBJ1-6|NA|NA|TRBV7-2
CASRQSSYNSPLHF
TGTGCCAGCAGACAAAGCTCCTATAATTCACCCCTCCACTTT
>TRBJ1-1|NA|NA|TRBV12-3/TRBV12-4
CASSTSLFEAFF
TGTGCCAGCAGTACATCCTTGTTCGAAGCTTTCTTT
>TRBJ2-7|NA|NA|TRBV12-3/TRBV12-4
CASSIYAGEQYF
TGTGCCAGCAGCATCTATGCAGGGGAGCAGTACTTC
>TRBJ1-1|NA|NA|TRBV4-1
CASSQEGGLNTEAFF
TGCGCCAGCAGCCAAGAGGGGGGACTGAACACTGAAGCTTTCTTT
>TRBJ1-1|NA|NA|TRBV15
CATSRGSKTEAFF
TGTGCCACCAGCAGAGGCTCTAAGACTGAAGCTTTCTTT
>TRBJ1-1|NA|NA|TRBV7-2
CASSLVLQGGTEAFF
TGTGCCAGCAGCTTAGTGTTGCAGGGAGGGACTGAAGCTTTCTTT
>TRBJ1-6|NA|NA|TRBV6-1
CASSDRGLDSPLHF
TGTGCCAGCAGTGATCGGGGTTTAGATTCACCCCTCCACTTT
>TRBJ1-4|NA|TRBD1|TRBV25-1
CASSDSGQGAEKLFF
TGTGCCAGCAGTGATTCCGGACAGGGGGCTGAAAAACTGTTTTTT
>TRBJ2-1|NA|TRBD2|TRBV5-1
CASSTGLAGGTSSYNEQFF
TGCGCCAGCAGTACCGGACTAGCGGGGGGAACGAGCTCCTACAATGAGCAGTTCTTC
>TRBJ1-2|NA|NA|TRBV7-2
CASSPYKDYYGYTF
TGTGCCAGCAGCCCCTACAAGGACTACTATGGCTACACCTTC
>TRBJ1-1|NA|NA|TRBV30
CAWSAFRTLNTEAFF
TGTGCCTGGAGTGCATTTCGGACACTGAACACTGAAGCTTTCTTT